This T cell receptor beta chain was sequenced during a study of blood T cell repertoires in COVID-19. Assay used: immunoSEQ multiplex PCR; TCRdb lists only in-frame clones, some missing. In the table there are around 280,000 clones, approximately 91% of which are singletons. Trimming cost V 0 bases and J 7 bases, with 12 bases left between them. CDR1 is SGHDN, CDR2 FVKESK, per germline. This CDR3 spans 14 amino acids. Sample: peripheral blood. V is TRBV14 and J is TRBJ1-1; no firm D call. This clonotype was obtained from a woman aged 30 to 39 with COVID-19, enrolled during active disease. Here the CDR3 reads CASSQDRQPIEAFF. DNA of the CDR3: TGTGCCAGCAGCCAAGACAGGCAACCCATTGAAGCTTTCTTT.